This entry lists 16 T cell receptor beta chains sequenced from one sample in a study of metastatic and nonmetastatic thyroid tumors. TCRdb redid the clone calls on the PCR reads using MiXCR. This table holds tens of thousands of clones, roughly a quarter found once. Ahead of thyroid surgery, no patient had received treatment of any kind. The source material was tumor tissue. These receptors came from a male donor with papillary thyroid cancer or a benign thyroid nodule (not recorded which). Some clones in this sample may be carry-over from other donors' samples.

This clone showed up many times. The CDR3 reads CSAAGNSPLHF. The CDR3 coding sequence is TGCAGTGCCGCAGGGAATTCACCCCTCCACTTT. This chain links TRBV20-1 with TRBJ1-6; tentative D call: TRBD1 (5 bases). Germline V gene data show CDR1 as DFQATT and CDR2 as SNEGSKA (reference sequence). V gave up 6 bases and J gave up 7 bases, with 7 bases separating them. The CDR3 covers 11 residues.

This clone was seen at least ten times. The chain couples TRBV5-6 to TRBJ2-1; D is unclear. The CDR3 covers 14 residues. The germline gives CDR1 SGHDT, CDR2 YYEEEE. Trimming took 0 bases from V and 4 from J, leaving 8 bases between them. CDR3 region: CASSLGADYNEQFF. The CDR3 DNA follows: TGTGCCAGCAGCTTGGGCGCAGATTACAATGAGCAGTTCTTC.

The J gene is TRBJ1-2, the V gene TRBV10-2, with D possibly TRBD1 on 6 matching bases. Germline CDR1 and CDR2: WSHSY and SAAADI. The CDR3 runs 14 residues. Trimming stripped 5 bases from V and 5 bases from J, with 15 bases between. The CDR3 DNA follows: TGCGCCAGCAGTCCAGGGGTCGGCACGTATGGCTACACCTTC. Protein sequence: CASSPGVGTYGYTF.

This clone was seen ten or more times. This rearrangement joins TRBV19 to TRBJ2-7; D possibly corresponds to TRBD2 (5 bases). This CDR3 is built from 14 residues. Per germline, CDR1 LNHDA and CDR2 SQIVND (reference sequence). The V end lost 0 bases, the J end lost 2 bases, and 8 bases lay between the germline ends. In DNA form, the CDR3 reads TGTGCCAGTAGTATAGAGGCGGGCGCCTACGAGCAGTACTTC. Amino acid sequence: CASSIEAGAYEQYF.

The chain couples TRBV9 to TRBJ2-2, with D unresolved. CDR1 SGDLS and CDR2 YYNGEE come from the germline V gene. V was shortened by 4 bases and J by 4 bases, with 5 bases between the two germline ends. The CDR3 totals 12 residues. The CDR3: CASSLSTGELFF. The CDR3 DNA sequence: TGTGCCAGCAGCTTATCCACCGGGGAGCTGTTTTTT.

This clone occurred a few times. The junction departs from the called germline gene at one end, perhaps through a read error. The chain carries TRBV25-1 and TRBJ1-1, with D perhaps matching TRBD1 (5 bases). Germline loops: CDR1 MGHDK, CDR2 SYGVNS. The CDR3 contains 12 residues. CDR3 coding DNA: TGTGCCACCAGTGGGGCTCTCACTGAAGCCTTCTTT. Protein product: CATSGALTEAFF. The variable domain in full, completed from reference TRBV25-1 and TRBJ1-1, reads EADIYQTPRYLVIGTGKKITLECSQTMGHDKMYWYQQDPGMELHLIHYSYGVNSTEKGDLSSESTVSRIRTEHFPLTLESARPSHTSQYLCATSGALTEAFFGQGTRLTVV.

This clone occurred many times. V and J are TRBV28 and TRBJ2-7; D gene ambiguous. Per the germline V gene, CDR1 is MDHEN and CDR2 is SYDVKM. The CDR3 has 13 residues. The V end lost 3 bases, the J end lost 2 bases, and 8 bases lay between the germline ends. Here the CDR3 reads CASSFSAAYEQYF. The CDR3 DNA follows: TGTGCCAGCAGTTTCAGCGCCGCCTACGAGCAGTACTTC.

The V call is TRBV6-2 or TRBV6-3, the J call TRBJ1-1; D is uncertain. CDR3 length: 15 residues. V lost 0 bases and J lost 4, with 12 bases in between. CDR1 is MNHEY and CDR2 is SVGEGT in the germline V gene. CDR3 loop: CASSYSGVGGTEAFF. CDR3 nucleotides: TGTGCCAGCAGTTACTCCGGGGTGGGCGGCACTGAAGCTTTCTTT.

This clone was found many times. At one end the junction does not follow the germline gene, possibly because of a read error. The same CDR3 arises from other DNA sequences in this sample as well. V usage is TRBV4-1 and J usage is TRBJ2-3, with TRBD1 identical over 7 bases. The CDR3 spans 14 residues. The germline V gene has CDR1 MGHRA and CDR2 YSYEKL. CDR3 loop: CASRPGFGTDTQYF. As DNA, the CDR3 is TGCGCCAGCCGGCCCGGGTTTGGGACAGATACGCAGTACTTT.

This clone occurred many times. The chain uses TRBV28 and TRBJ2-7; 9 nucleotides align to TRBD1. Germline lookup yields CDR1 MDHEN and CDR2 SYDVKM. The CDR3 is 14 amino acids. V shed 5 bases, J shed 5 bases, and the junction held 7 bases outside the gene matches. The CDR3 sequence is CASSTWTGENEQYF. DNA for the CDR3: TGTGCCAGCAGTACCTGGACAGGGGAAAACGAGCAGTACTTC.

This clone was observed many times. The chain carries TRBV6-1 and TRBJ2-4; D gene ambiguous. The V gene lost 3 bases and the J gene lost 0 bases, with 9 bases spanning the gap. The V gene's germline CDR1 is MNHNS and CDR2 SASEGT. This CDR3 spans 15 amino acids. CDR3 nucleotide sequence: TGTGCCAGCAGTGATCCATCTGTAGCCAAAAACATTCAGTACTTC. Its protein product is CASSDPSVAKNIQYF.

With regard to this clone: One junction end does not reproduce the germline sequence, and a read error may be involved. This chain joins TRBV6-1 and TRBJ2-5; perhaps D is TRBD1 or TRBD2 (5 bases each). Germline CDR1 and CDR2: MNHNS and SASEGT. The CDR3 contains 12 residues. This CDR3 reads CARTYIGETKYF. The CDR3 nucleotides read TGTGCCAGAACCTACATAGGGGAGACCAAGTACTTC.

This clone has ten or more counts. This chain joins TRBV7-2 and TRBJ2-1, with TRBD1 matching over 7 bases. CDR3 length equals 14 residues. Germline lookup yields CDR1 SGHTA and CDR2 FQGNSA. V shed 5 bases and J 8 bases; nucleotides not matched to a gene: 9. The CDR3 here is CASSPIRGNHEQFF. The CDR3, as DNA: TGTGCCAGCAGCCCCATCAGGGGGAATCATGAGCAGTTCTTC.

The sample holds many counts of this clone. The chain uses TRBV11-1 and TRBJ1-3; D uncertain. CDR3 length: 16 residues. CDR1 and CDR2 from the germline V gene are SGHAT and FQDESV (reference sequence). The V end lost 1 base, the J end lost 0 bases, and 10 bases lay between the germline ends. The CDR3 DNA reads TGTGCCAGCAGCTTAGGAGGGAGGGTCTCTGGAAACACCATATATTTT. Translation gives CASSLGGRVSGNTIYF.

V is TRBV27 and J is TRBJ1-5; D might be TRBD1 (6 bases). Germline V gene data show CDR1 as MNHEY and CDR2 as SMNVEV (reference sequence). The CDR3 consists of 17 residues. V was pared by 5 bases and J by 6 bases, with 23 bases between. The chain's CDR3 is CASSQRTALGSSQPQHF. CDR3 sequence (DNA): TGTGCCAGCAGTCAACGGACAGCCCTTGGGAGTAGTCAGCCCCAGCATTTT.

This clone was seen repeatedly, ten times or more. The chain couples TRBV30 to TRBJ1-1, with D possibly TRBD1 on 6 matching bases. Germline V gives CDR1 GTSNPN, CDR2 SVGIG (reference sequence). This CDR3 contains 13 residues. V was pared by 6 bases and J by 6 bases, with 17 bases between. The CDR3 spells CACLQGLGSEAFF. As DNA, the CDR3 is TGTGCCTGCCTACAGGGTTTGGGGTCTGAAGCTTTCTTT.